This T cell receptor (beta chain) is from a study of blood T cell repertoires in COVID-19. CDR3 length: 15 residues. J was trimmed by 7 bases and V by 8 bases; bases with no gene match: 15. Germline values: CDR1 MNHEY, CDR2 SVGAGI. Per the study methods: Reference gene primers were amplified, and this amplification served to estimate nucleated cell counts. Data came from immunoSEQ multiplex PCR; TCRdb stores just in-frame clones and leaves some out. D and trimming come from the DNA, and the V and J calls and clone size come from that table. This table holds fewer than 200,000 clones, about 80% found once.

The genes are TRBV6-5 and TRBJ2-7, with 9 bases aligning to TRBD2. Source material: peripheral blood. The clonotype originates from a woman aged 70-85 years with acute or convalescent COVID-19. CDR3 sequence (DNA): TGTGCCAGCGGGAAAGGGGGACTAGCCGGTGGAGAGCAGTACTTC. Its protein is CASGKGGLAGGEQYF.